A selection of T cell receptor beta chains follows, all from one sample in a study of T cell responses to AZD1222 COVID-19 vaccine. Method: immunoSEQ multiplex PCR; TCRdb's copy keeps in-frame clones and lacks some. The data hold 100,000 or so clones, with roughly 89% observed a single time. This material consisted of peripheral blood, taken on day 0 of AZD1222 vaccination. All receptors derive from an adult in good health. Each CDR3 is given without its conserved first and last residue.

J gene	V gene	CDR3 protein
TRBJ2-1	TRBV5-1	ASSPSGTGLYNEQF
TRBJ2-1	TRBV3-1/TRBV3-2	ASSQENRQAQKQF
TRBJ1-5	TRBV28	ASSLSAGPRNQPQH
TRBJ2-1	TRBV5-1	ASSMTSGGHNEQF
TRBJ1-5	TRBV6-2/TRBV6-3	ASSYGGGSQPQH
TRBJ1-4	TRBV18	ASSPPVVREDEKLF
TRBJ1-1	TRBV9	ASSELSGTGWGGTEAF
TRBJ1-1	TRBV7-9	ASSDQGQVNTEAF
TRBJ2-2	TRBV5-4	ASSYPPRGDTGELF
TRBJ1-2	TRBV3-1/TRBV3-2	ASSQQANYGYT
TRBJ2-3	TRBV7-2	ASSLVTRSDTQY
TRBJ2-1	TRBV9	ASSVGGTDYNEQF
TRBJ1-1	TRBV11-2	ASSMTGNTEAF
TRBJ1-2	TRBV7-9	ASSKQGRLDGYT
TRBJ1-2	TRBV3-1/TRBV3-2	ASSQGLGDRNGYT
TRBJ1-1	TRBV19	ASPTASGTEAF
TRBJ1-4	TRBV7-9	ASSLYRRTGLATNEKLF
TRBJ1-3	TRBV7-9	ASSRPGQLTSGNTIY
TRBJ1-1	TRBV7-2	ASSFSQGAAEAF
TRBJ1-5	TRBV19	ASSIDKNRLGNQPQH
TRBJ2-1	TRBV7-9	ASSPDGEGVVDEQF
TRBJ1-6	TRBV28	ASSWTRITAPLH
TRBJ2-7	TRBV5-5	ASSLGADSTYEQY
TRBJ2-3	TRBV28	ASRRGVDTQY
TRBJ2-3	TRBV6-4	ASSEGIGDTQY
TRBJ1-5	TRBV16	ASSQFLNQPQH
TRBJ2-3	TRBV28	ASSLSGTVSTDTQY